This passage covers 20 T cell receptor beta chains from one sample sequenced in a study of blood T cell repertoires in COVID-19. Data came from immunoSEQ multiplex PCR; TCRdb stores just in-frame clones and leaves some out. Of about 230,000 clones in the sample, approximately 80% were seen once. The material sequenced was peripheral blood. The receptors originated from a woman in her fifties or sixties with acute or convalescent COVID-19.

The V call is TRBV5-6, the J call TRBJ1-5; D remains unclear. V was trimmed by 0 bases and J by 3 bases, leaving 10 bases between them. The CDR3 has 15 residues. CDR1 SGHDT and CDR2 YYEEEE come from the germline V gene. The CDR3 spells CASSLGGLYNQPQHF. The DNA of the CDR3 is TGTGCCAGCAGCTTGGGAGGACTGTACAATCAGCCCCAGCATTTT.

V gene TRBV28 combines with J gene TRBJ2-3; 7 positions match TRBD1. Per germline, CDR1 MDHEN and CDR2 SYDVKM. Trimming at V came to 5 bases and at J to 1 base, leaving 6 bases not matched to a gene. CDR3 length equals 15 residues. The DNA for the CDR3 is TGTGCCAGCAGTCTCGAAGGACAGGGCACAGATACGCAGTATTTT. Translated: CASSLEGQGTDTQYF.

This clone was seen ten or more times. The V and J genes are TRBV21-1 and TRBJ1-2; the table gives TRBD1 as D, unverified against the DNA. TRBV21-1 is a known pseudogene. The CDR3 is made up of 15 amino acids. The CDR3 sequence: CASSKGAGGNYGYTF. The DNA for the CDR3 is TGTGCCAGCAGCAAAGGGGCAGGGGGTAACTATGGCTACACCTTC.

The V gene is TRBV5-4, the J gene TRBJ2-1, with 7 bases fitting TRBD2. This CDR3 region has 16 residues. The germline CDR1 and CDR2 sequences are SGHNT and YYREEE (reference sequence). Losses at the gene ends were 1 base for V and 1 base for J; bases not matched to a gene: 5. The CDR3 region has the DNA TGTGCCAGCAGCTTGATGCGGGGGAGTTCCTACAATGAGCAGTTCTTC. Translation gives CASSLMRGSSYNEQFF.

The V call is TRBV5-4, the J call TRBJ2-5; weak D call: TRBD2 (7 bases). This CDR3 contains 16 residues. The germline V gene encodes CDR1 SGHNT and CDR2 YYREEE (reference sequence). Trimming shortened V by 0 bases and J by 3 bases, and 15 bases separated the two germline ends. The CDR3 protein is CASSLELAGAEETQYF. The CDR3 bases are TGTGCCAGCAGCTTGGAATTGGCGGGGGCAGAAGAGACCCAGTACTTC.

The J gene is TRBJ1-5, the V gene TRBV19, with 7 bases aligning to TRBD1. CDR1 LNHDA and CDR2 SQIVND come from the germline V gene (reference sequence). The CDR3 covers 15 residues. With 1 base clipped from V and 4 bases from J, the junction kept 4 bases outside the gene matches. The DNA for the CDR3 is TGTGCCAGTAGTATAGGTACAGGGGTTAATCAGCCCCAGCATTTT. Residues: CASSIGTGVNQPQHF.

The chain recombines TRBV7-3 with TRBJ2-1; 13 nucleotides match TRBD2. V gave up 4 bases and J gave up 4 bases; unmatched junction bases: 1. The V gene's germline CDR1 is SGHTA and CDR2 FQGTGA. CDR3 length: 15 residues. CDR3 loop: CASSSTSGGYNEQFF. For the CDR3, the DNA is TGTGCCAGCAGCTCGACTAGCGGGGGGTACAATGAGCAGTTCTTC.

This chain joins TRBV24-1 and TRBJ1-1; D possibly corresponds to TRBD1 (5 bases). Per germline, CDR1 KGHDR and CDR2 SFDVKD. The CDR3 runs to 13 residues. Trimming pared 2 bases from V and 3 bases from J, leaving 6 bases between. In nucleotides, the CDR3 is TGTGCCACCAGTGATTCGGGGGACACTGAAGCTTTCTTT. Protein product: CATSDSGDTEAFF.

This rearrangement joins TRBV28 to TRBJ1-6; no clear D. The CDR3 runs to 14 residues. The germline V gene encodes CDR1 MDHEN and CDR2 SYDVKM. Trimming left V 3 bases short and J 11 bases short, with 14 bases between. The chain's CDR3 is CASSFGRGRTPLHF. CDR3 nucleotides: TGTGCCAGCAGTTTTGGCCGGGGAAGAACACCCCTCCACTTT.

The rearrangement uses TRBV14 and TRBJ1-1; 8 bases line up with TRBD1. Germline V gene data show CDR1 as SGHDN and CDR2 as FVKESK. V shed 6 bases and J 8 bases; nucleotides not matched to a gene: 8. The CDR3 sequence is 13 residues long. CDR3 amino acids: CASRGQGSGEAFF. CDR3 nucleotide sequence: TGTGCCAGCAGAGGACAGGGCTCTGGGGAAGCTTTCTTT.

The chain uses TRBV30 and TRBJ2-5, with 7 bases matching TRBD2. Germline V CDR1 and CDR2: GTSNPN, SVGIG (reference sequence). J lost 5 bases, V lost 2 bases, and 5 bases had no gene match. The CDR3 totals 13 residues. The CDR3 sequence is CAWSTRELETQYF. The DNA of the CDR3 is TGTGCCTGGAGTACGCGGGAGTTGGAGACCCAGTACTTC.

This clone was detected only once. Other nucleotide sequences in the sample specify the same CDR3. The J gene is TRBJ1-1, the V gene TRBV5-1, with 8 positions matching TRBD1. The CDR3 length is 14 residues. V shed 5 bases and J 1 base; nucleotides not matched to a gene: 4. Germline V gene sequence: CDR1 SGHRS, CDR2 YFSETQ. CDR3 region: CASRPTGGNTEAFF. The CDR3 coding sequence is TGCGCCAGCAGACCCACAGGGGGGAACACTGAAGCTTTCTTT.

This chain links TRBV4-1 with TRBJ2-1, with TRBD1 matching over 7 bases. Per germline, CDR1 MGHRA and CDR2 YSYEKL. The CDR3 has 14 residues. The V segment lost 4 bases and the J segment 9 bases; nucleotides outside the gene matches: 9. CDR3 amino acids: CASSPLQGSGEQFF. Here the CDR3 DNA reads TGCGCCAGCAGCCCTCTACAGGGGAGCGGTGAGCAGTTCTTC.

The chain has TRBV30 and TRBJ1-1; TRBD1 matches 8 bases. Trimming at V came to 2 bases and at J to 5 bases, leaving 19 bases not matched to a gene. This CDR3 is built from 18 residues. CDR1 and CDR2 (germline): GTSNPN, SVGIG (reference sequence). The CDR3 region is CAWSPSYQTGEGGTEAFF. CDR3 sequence (DNA): TGTGCCTGGAGTCCTTCCTACCAGACAGGGGAAGGAGGGACTGAAGCTTTCTTT.

The DNA of the CDR3 is TGTGCCTGGAGTGTCTTGATGGGGGGCACCGGGGAGCTGTTTTTT. This sequence encodes CAWSVLMGGTGELFF. V and J are TRBV30 and TRBJ2-2; perhaps TRBD2 as D (6 bases). Per germline, CDR1 GTSNPN and CDR2 SVGIG (reference sequence). The germline V and J ends were trimmed by 0 bases and 4 bases, with 12 bases remaining between them. The CDR3 is made up of 15 amino acids.

The chain carries TRBV4-2 and TRBJ2-7; 7 bases are shared with TRBD2. Germline V gives CDR1 LGHNA, CDR2 YNFKEQ. CDR3 size: 16 residues. The V gene end was trimmed by 2 bases and the J gene end by 4 bases; junction bases not matched to a gene: 11. The CDR3 DNA reads TGTGCCAGCAGCCAAACTGGAGCGGGGAGGACATACGAGCAGTACTTC. This translates into CASSQTGAGRTYEQYF.

The gene calls are TRBV5-5 and TRBJ2-5, with 9 bases fitting TRBD1. This CDR3 comprises 16 residues. The junction had 12 bases not matched to a gene; V was cut back by 4 bases and J by 5 bases. Germline-derived CDR1 and CDR2 are SGHKS and YYEKEE (reference sequence). The CDR3 loop is CASSRGDRADLETQYF. In nucleotides, the CDR3 is TGTGCCAGCAGCCGGGGGGACAGGGCAGATCTGGAGACCCAGTACTTC.

The chain's CDR3 is CASSLFSGGEQETQYF. DNA of the CDR3: TGCGCCAGCAGCTTGTTTAGCGGGGGGGAACAAGAGACCCAGTACTTC. The chain has TRBV5-1 and TRBJ2-5; 11 nucleotides match TRBD2. V shed 1 base and J 2 bases; nucleotides not matched to a gene: 4. Germline V lookup: CDR1 SGHRS, CDR2 YFSETQ. This CDR3 is built from 16 residues. Using reference TRBV5-1 and TRBJ2-5 for the parts outside the CDR3, the full variable domain is KAGVTQTPRYLIKTRGQQVTLSCSPISGHRSVSWYQQTPGQGLQFLFEYFSETQRNKGNFPGRFSGRQFSNSRSEMNVSTLELGDSALYLCASSLFSGGEQETQYFGPGTRLLVL.

The genes are TRBV7-3 and TRBJ1-1, with a tentative D call TRBD1 (5 bases). The V gene's germline CDR1 is SGHTA and CDR2 FQGTGA. Trimming shortened V by 6 bases and J by 1 base, and 12 bases separated the two germline ends. The CDR3 consists of 14 residues. The CDR3 protein is CASSRGSGNTEAFF. The CDR3 DNA reads as TGTGCCAGCAGTCGGGGGTCAGGGAACACTGAAGCTTTCTTT.

V gene TRBV27 combines with J gene TRBJ1-2, with D possibly matching TRBD1 (6 bases). Germline CDR1 is MNHEY and CDR2 is SMNVEV (reference sequence). This CDR3 has 15 amino acids. V dropped 3 bases and J dropped 2 bases, with 13 bases sitting between them. In DNA, the CDR3 is TGTGCCAGCAGTTTTCTGGACAGAGAGAACTATGGCTACACCTTC. Its protein is CASSFLDRENYGYTF.